This T cell receptor (beta chain) was recorded in a study of blood T cell repertoires in COVID-19. With V trimmed by 6 bases and J by 8 bases, 8 bases remained unmatched. Germline V lookup: CDR1 MNHEY, CDR2 SVGAGI. This CDR3 spans 13 amino acids. This table comes from immunoSEQ multiplex PCR, and its TCRdb copy is limited to in-frame clones, with some not included. Of about 170,000 clones in the sample, 70% to 90% are singletons; the top ten hold roughly 2%. The sequence derives from a man aged 50 to 60 who had recovered from COVID-19. The chain combines TRBV6-5 with TRBJ1-2, with TRBD1 matching 8 bases. Material: peripheral blood. The CDR3 sequence is CASRRGQGGGYTF. The CDR3 DNA sequence: TGTGCCAGCAGACGAGGACAGGGAGGCGGCTACACCTTC.